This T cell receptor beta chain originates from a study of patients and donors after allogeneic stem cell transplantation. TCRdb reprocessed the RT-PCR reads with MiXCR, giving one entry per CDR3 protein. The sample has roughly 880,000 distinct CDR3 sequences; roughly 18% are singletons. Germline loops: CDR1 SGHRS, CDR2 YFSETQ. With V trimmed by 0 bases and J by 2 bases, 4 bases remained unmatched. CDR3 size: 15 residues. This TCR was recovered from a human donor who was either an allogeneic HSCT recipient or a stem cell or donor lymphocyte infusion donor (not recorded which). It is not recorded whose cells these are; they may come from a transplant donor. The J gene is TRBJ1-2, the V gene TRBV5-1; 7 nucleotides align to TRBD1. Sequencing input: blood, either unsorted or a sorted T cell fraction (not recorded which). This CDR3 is CASSLVGTANYGYTF. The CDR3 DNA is TGCGCCAGCAGCTTGGTTGGGACAGCAAACTATGGCTACACCTTC.